This TCR beta chain was obtained from a study of CD8+ T cells in alopecia areata. Study details: Dosing with tofacitinib proceeded for 6 to 18 months, followed by 6 months off drug.

Trimming cost V 7 bases and J 2 bases, with 16 bases left between them. The CDR3 contains 14 residues. Germline assignment: CDR1 SQVTM and CDR2 ANQGSEA. Extracted from the samples, RNA was reverse transcribed into cDNA to serve as the sequencing template. The method was immunoSEQ multiplex PCR; TCRdb's version includes in-frame clones alone and lacks a portion of them. Here the sample spans 90,000 to 130,000 clones, less than 75% being singletons. Details on this clone: Its specificity is not known.

Findings of the study overall: Scalp clonality, along with expanded CD8+ clones among the top 100, was significantly decreased by tofacitinib. Persistence of many expanded lesional clones was seen in scalp and blood during tofacitinib.

Treatment denoted: oral pan-JAK inhibitor, 5-10 mg twice daily. Collected material from alopecia areata patients comprised lesional scalp punch biopsies and peripheral blood. The rearrangement joins TRBV29-1 to TRBJ2-3; perhaps TRBD1 as D (6 bases). The material was CD8+ T cells sorted from blood, obtained at week 24, from a patient treated with tofacitinib. The source is a human donor with alopecia areata. The CDR3 loop is CSGEQGWNTDTQYF. For the CDR3, the DNA is TGCAGCGGAGAACAGGGCTGGAACACAGATACGCAGTATTTT.